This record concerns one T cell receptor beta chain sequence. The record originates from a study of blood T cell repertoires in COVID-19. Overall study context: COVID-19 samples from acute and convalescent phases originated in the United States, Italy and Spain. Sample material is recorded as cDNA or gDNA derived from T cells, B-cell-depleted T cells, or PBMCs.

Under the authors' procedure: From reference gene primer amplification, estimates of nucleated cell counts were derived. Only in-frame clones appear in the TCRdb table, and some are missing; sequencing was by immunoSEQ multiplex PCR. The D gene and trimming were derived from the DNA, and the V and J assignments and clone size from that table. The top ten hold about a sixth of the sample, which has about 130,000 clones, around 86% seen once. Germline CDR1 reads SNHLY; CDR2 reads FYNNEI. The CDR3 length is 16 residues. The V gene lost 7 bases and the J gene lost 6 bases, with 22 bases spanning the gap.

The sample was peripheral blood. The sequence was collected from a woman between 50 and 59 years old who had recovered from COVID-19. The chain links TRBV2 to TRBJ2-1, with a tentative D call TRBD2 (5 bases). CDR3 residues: CASTPQETTFPNEQFF. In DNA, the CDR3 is TGTGCCAGCACCCCCCAGGAGACTACATTCCCCAATGAGCAGTTCTTC. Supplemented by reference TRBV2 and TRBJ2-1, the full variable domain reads EPEVTQTPSHQVTQMGQEVILRCVPISNHLYFYWYRQILGQKVEFLVSFYNNEISEKSEIFDDQFSVERPDGSNFTLKIRSTKLEDSAMYFCASTPQETTFPNEQFFGPGTRLTVL.